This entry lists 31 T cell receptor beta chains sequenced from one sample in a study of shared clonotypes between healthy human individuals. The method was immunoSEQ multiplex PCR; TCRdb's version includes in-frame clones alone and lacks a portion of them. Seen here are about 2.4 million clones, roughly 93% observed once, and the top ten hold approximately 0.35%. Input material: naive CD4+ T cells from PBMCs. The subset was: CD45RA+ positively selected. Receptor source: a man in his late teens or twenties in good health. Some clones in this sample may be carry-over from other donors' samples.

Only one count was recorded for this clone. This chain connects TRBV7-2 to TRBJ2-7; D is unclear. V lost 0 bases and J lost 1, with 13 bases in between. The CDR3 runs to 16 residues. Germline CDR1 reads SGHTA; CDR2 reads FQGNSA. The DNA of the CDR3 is TGTGCCAGCAGCTTAGCGGGCAGAAGAGTTTCCTACGAGCAGTACTTC. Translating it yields CASSLAGRRVSYEQYF.

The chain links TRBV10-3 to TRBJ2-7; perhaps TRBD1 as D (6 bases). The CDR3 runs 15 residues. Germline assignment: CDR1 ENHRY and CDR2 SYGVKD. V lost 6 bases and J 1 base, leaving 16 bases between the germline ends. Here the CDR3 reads CAIRVQDSLSYEQYF. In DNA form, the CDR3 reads TGTGCCATCAGGGTTCAGGACAGTTTATCCTACGAGCAGTACTTC.

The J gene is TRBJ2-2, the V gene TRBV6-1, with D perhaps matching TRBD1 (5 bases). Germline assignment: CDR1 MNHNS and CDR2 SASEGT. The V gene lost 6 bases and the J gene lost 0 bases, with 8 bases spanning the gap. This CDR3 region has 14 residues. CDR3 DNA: TGTGCCAGCAGAGGGGCCCCGAACACCGGGGAGCTGTTTTTT. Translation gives CASRGAPNTGELFF.

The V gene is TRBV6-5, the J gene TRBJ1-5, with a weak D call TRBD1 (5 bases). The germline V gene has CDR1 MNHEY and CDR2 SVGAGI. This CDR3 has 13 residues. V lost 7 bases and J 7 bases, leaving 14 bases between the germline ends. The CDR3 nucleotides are TGTGCCAGCACTGGCCAGGGCACCCAGCCCCAGCATTTT. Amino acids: CASTGQGTQPQHF.

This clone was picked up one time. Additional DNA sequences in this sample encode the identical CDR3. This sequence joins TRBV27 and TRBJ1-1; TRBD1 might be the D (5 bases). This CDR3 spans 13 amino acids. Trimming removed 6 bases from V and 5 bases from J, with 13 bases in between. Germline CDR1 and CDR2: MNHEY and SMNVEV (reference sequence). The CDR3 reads CASRAGFGTEAFF. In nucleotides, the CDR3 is TGTGCCAGCAGGGCAGGGTTTGGGACTGAAGCTTTCTTT.

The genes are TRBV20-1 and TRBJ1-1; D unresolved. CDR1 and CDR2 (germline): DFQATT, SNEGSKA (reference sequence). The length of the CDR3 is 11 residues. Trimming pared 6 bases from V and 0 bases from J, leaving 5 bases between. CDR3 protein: CSAELNTEAFF. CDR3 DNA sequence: TGCAGTGCAGAACTGAACACTGAAGCTTTCTTT.

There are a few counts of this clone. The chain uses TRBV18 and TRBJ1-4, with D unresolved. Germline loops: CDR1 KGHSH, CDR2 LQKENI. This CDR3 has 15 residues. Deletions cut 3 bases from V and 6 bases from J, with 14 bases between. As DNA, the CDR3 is TGTGCCAGCTCACCCTCTCGGGGATTTGATGAAAAACTGTTTTTT. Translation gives CASSPSRGFDEKLFF. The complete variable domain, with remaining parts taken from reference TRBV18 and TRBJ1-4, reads NAGVMQNPRHLVRRRGQEARLRCSPMKGHSHVYWYRQLPEEGLKFMVYLQKENIIDESGMPKERFSAEFPKEGPSILRIQQVVRGDSAAYFCASSPSRGFDEKLFFGSGTQLSVL.

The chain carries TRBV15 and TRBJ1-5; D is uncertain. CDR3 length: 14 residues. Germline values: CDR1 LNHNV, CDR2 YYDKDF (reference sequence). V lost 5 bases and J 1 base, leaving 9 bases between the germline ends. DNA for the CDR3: TGTGCCACCAGCCCTGCCCTGAGCAATCAGCCCCAGCATTTT. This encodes CATSPALSNQPQHF.

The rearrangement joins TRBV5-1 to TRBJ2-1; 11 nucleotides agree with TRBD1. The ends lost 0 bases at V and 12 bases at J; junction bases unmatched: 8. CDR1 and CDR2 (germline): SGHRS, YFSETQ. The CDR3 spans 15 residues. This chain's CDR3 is CASSLEGQGVQGQFF. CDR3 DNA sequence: TGCGCCAGCAGCTTGGAGGGACAGGGGGTCCAGGGGCAGTTCTTC.

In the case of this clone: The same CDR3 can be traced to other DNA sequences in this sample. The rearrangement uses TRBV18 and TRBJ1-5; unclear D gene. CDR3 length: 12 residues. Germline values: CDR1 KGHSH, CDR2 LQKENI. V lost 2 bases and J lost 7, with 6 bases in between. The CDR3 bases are TGTGCCAGCTCACCAGGAGACCAGCCCCAGCATTTT. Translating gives CASSPGDQPQHF.

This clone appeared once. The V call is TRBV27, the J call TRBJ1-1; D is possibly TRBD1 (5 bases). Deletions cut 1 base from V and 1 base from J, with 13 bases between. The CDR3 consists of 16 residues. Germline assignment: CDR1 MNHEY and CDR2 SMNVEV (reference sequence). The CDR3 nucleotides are TGTGCCAGCAGTTTATTGGCCAGGGAGTCGAACACTGAAGCTTTCTTT. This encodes CASSLLARESNTEAFF.

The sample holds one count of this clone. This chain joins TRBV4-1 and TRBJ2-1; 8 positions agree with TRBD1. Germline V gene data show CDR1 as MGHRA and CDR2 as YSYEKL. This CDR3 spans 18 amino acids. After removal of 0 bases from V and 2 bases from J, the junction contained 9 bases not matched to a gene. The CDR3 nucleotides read TGCGCCAGCAGCCAAGAATTCCAGGGGGCGGCCCCCTACAATGAGCAGTTCTTC. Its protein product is CASSQEFQGAAPYNEQFF.

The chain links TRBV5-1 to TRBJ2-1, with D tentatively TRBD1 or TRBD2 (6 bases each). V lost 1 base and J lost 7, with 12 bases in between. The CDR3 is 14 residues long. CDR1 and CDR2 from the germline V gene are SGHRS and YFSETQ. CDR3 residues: CASSLLGGRNEQFF. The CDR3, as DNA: TGCGCCAGCAGCTTGTTAGGGGGGCGGAATGAGCAGTTCTTC. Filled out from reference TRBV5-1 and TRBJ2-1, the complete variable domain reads KAGVTQTPRYLIKTRGQQVTLSCSPISGHRSVSWYQQTPGQGLQFLFEYFSETQRNKGNFPGRFSGRQFSNSRSEMNVSTLELGDSALYLCASSLLGGRNEQFFGPGTRLTVL.

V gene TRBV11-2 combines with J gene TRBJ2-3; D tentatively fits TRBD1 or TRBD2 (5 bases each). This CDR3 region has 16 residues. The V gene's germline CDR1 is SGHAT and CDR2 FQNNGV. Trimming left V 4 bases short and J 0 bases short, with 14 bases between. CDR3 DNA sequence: TGTGCCAGCAGCTCACCACCGGGACGTAGCACAGATACGCAGTATTTT. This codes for CASSSPPGRSTDTQYF. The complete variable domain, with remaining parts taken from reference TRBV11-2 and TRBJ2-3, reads EAGVAQSPRYKIIEKRQSVAFWCNPISGHATLYWYQQILGQGPKLLIQFQNNGVVDDSQLPKDRFSAERLKGVDSTLKIQPAKLEDSAVYLCASSSPPGRSTDTQYFGPGTRLTVL.

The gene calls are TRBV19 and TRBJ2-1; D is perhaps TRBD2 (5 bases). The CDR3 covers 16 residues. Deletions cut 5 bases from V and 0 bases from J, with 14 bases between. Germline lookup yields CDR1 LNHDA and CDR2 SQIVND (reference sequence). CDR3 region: CASSPDWPNSYNEQFF. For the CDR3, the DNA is TGTGCCAGTAGTCCGGACTGGCCGAACTCCTACAATGAGCAGTTCTTC.

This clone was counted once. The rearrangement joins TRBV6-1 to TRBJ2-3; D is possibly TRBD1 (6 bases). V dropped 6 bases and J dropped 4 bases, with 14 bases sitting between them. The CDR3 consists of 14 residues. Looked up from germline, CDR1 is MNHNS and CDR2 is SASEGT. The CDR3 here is CASRTGKFADTQYF. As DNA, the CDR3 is TGTGCCAGCAGAACAGGGAAATTCGCAGATACGCAGTATTTT.

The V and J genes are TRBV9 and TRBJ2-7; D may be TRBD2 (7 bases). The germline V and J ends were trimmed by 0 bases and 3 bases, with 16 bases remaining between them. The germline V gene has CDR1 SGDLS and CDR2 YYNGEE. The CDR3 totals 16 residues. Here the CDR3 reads CASSVGGLADGYEQYF. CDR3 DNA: TGTGCCAGCAGCGTAGGGGGGCTAGCGGATGGCTACGAGCAGTACTTC.

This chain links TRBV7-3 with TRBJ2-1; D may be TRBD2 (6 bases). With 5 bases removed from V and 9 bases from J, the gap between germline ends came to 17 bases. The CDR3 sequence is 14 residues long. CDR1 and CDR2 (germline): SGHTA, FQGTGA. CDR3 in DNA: TGTGCCAGCAGCGTTCTATACGGGGGAGGTGAGCAGTTCTTC. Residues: CASSVLYGGGEQFF. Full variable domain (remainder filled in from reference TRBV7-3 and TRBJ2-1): GAGVSQTPSNKVTEKGKYVELRCDPISGHTALYWYRQSLGQGPEFLIYFQGTGAADDSGLPNDRFFAVRPEGSVSTLKIQRTERGDSAVYLCASSVLYGGGEQFFGPGTRLTVL.

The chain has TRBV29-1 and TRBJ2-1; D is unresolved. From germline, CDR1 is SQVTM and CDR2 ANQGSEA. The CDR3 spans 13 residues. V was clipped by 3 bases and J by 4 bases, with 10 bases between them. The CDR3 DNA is TGCAGCGTTGAGTGGGCAGGTTACAATGAGCAGTTCTTC. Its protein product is CSVEWAGYNEQFF.

CDR3 sequence reads: CAAKTELYEQYF. CDR3 bases: TGTGCCGCCAAAACAGAACTCTACGAGCAGTACTTC. The chain combines TRBV9 with TRBJ2-7, with D unresolved. CDR3 length equals 12 residues. V gave up 10 bases and J gave up 3 bases, with 14 bases separating them. Germline-derived CDR1 and CDR2 are SGDLS and YYNGEE. Full variable domain (rest looked up from reference TRBV9 and TRBJ2-7): DSGVTQTPKHLITATGQRVTLRCSPRSGDLSVYWYQQSLDQGLQFLIQYYNGEERAKGNILERFSAQQFPDLHSELNLSSLELGDSALYFCAAKTELYEQYFGPGTRLTVT.

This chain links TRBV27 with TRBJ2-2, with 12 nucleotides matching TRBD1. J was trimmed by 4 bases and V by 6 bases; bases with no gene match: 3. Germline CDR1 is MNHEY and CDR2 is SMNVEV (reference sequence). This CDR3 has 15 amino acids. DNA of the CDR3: TGTGCCAGCAGGGGGACAGGGGGCATCACCGGGGAGCTGTTTTTT. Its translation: CASRGTGGITGELFF.

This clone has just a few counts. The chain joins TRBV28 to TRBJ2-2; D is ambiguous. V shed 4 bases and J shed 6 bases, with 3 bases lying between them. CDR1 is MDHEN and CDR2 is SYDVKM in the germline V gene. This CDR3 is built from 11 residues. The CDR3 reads CASSWAGELFF. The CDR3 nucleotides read TGTGCCAGCAGTTGGGCCGGGGAGCTGTTTTTT. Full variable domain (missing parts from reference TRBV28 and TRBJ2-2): DVKVTQSSRYLVKRTGEKVFLECVQDMDHENMFWYRQDPGLGLRLIYFSYDVKMKEKGDIPEGYSVSREKKERFSLILESASTNQTSMYLCASSWAGELFFGEGSRLTVL.

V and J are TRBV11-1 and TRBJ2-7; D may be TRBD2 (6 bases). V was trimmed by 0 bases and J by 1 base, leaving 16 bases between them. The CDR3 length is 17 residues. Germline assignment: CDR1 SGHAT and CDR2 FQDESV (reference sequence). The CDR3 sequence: CASSLAFGLALSYEQYF. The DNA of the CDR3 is TGTGCCAGCAGCTTAGCGTTCGGCCTAGCGCTTTCCTACGAGCAGTACTTC.

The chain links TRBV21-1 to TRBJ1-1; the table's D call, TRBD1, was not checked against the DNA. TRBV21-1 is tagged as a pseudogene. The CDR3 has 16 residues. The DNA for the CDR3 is TGTGCCAGCAGCAAACTTTCCAGGGTGGATTACACTGAAGCTTTCTTT. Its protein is CASSKLSRVDYTEAFF.

CDR3 DNA: TGTGCCAGCTCACCCCTAACGAACACCGGGGAGCTGTTTTTT. This translates into CASSPLTNTGELFF. V gene TRBV18 combines with J gene TRBJ2-2; D remains ambiguous. Trimming cost V 3 bases and J 0 bases, with 5 bases left between them. The CDR3 is 14 residues long. The germline V gene has CDR1 KGHSH and CDR2 LQKENI.

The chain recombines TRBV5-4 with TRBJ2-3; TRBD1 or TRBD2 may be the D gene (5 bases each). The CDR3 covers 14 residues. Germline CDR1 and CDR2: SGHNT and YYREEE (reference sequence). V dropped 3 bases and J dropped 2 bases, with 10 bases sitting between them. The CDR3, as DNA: TGTGCCAGCAGCTCCGGGACCAACACAGATACGCAGTATTTT. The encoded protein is CASSSGTNTDTQYF.

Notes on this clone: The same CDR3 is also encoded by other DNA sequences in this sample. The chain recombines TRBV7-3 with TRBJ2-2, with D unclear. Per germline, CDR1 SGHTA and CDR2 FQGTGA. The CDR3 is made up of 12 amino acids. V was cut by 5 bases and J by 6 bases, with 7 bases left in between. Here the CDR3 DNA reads TGTGCCAGCAGCCCGGGCCCCGGGGAGCTGTTTTTT. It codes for CASSPGPGELFF.

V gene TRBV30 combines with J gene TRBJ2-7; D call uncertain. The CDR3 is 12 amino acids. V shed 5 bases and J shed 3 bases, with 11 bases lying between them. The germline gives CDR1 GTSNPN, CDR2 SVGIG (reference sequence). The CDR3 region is CAWCFDGYEQYF. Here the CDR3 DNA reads TGTGCCTGGTGTTTCGACGGCTACGAGCAGTACTTC.

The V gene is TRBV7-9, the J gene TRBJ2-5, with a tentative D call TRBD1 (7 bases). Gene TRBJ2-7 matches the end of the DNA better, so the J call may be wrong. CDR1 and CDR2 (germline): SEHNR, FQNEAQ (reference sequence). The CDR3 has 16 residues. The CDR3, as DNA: TGTGCCAGCAGCCCCTCCCAGGGGGGTACCTCCTACGAGCAGTACTTC. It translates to CASSPSQGGTSYEQYF.

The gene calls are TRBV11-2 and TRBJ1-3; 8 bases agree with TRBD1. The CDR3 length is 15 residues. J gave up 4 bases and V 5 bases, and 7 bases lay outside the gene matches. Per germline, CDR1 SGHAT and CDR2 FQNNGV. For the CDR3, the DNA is TGTGCCAGCAGCCTCGGACAGGGACCGGGAAACACCATATATTTT. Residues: CASSLGQGPGNTIYF. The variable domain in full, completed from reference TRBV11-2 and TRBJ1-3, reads EAGVAQSPRYKIIEKRQSVAFWCNPISGHATLYWYQQILGQGPKLLIQFQNNGVVDDSQLPKDRFSAERLKGVDSTLKIQPAKLEDSAVYLCASSLGQGPGNTIYFGEGSWLTVV.

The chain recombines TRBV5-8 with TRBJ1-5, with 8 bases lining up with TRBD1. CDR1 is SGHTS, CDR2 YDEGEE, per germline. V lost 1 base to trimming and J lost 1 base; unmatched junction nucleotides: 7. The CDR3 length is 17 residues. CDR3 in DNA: TGTGCCAGCAGCTTGTACCGACAGGGGTTAAGCAATCAGCCCCAGCATTTT. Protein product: CASSLYRQGLSNQPQHF.